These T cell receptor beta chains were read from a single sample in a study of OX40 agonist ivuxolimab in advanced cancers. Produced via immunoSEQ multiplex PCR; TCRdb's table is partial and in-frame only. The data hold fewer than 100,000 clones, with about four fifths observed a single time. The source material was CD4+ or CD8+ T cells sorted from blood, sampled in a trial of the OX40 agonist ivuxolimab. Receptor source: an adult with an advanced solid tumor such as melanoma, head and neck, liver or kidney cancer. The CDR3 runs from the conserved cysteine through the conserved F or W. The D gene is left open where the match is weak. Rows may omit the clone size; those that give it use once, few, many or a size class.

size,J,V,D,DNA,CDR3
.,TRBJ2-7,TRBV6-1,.,TGTGCCAGCAGTGCCCAGGCAAGGGGTTTGGCGTACGAGCAGTACTTC,CASSAQARGLAYEQYF
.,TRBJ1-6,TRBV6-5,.,TGTGCCAGCAGTTACGGGGCAGGGTACCATAATTCACCCCTCCACTTT,CASSYGAGYHNSPLHF
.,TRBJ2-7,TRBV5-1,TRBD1,TGCGCCAGCATGTCCCGACAGGGGGACTACGAGCAGTACTTC,CASMSRQGDYEQYF
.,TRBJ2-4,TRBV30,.,TGTGCCTGGAGGCCCGGGAGAAACATTCAGTACTTC,CAWRPGRNIQYF
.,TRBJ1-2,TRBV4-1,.,TGCGCCAGCAGCCAAGAACGGGCTCGTGGATCCAACTATGGCTACACCTTC,CASSQERARGSNYGYTF
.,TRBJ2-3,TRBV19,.,TGTGCCAGTAGTATTCGCTATACGCAGTATTTT,CASSIRYTQYF
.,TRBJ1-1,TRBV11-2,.,TGTGCCAGCAGCTTAACCAGGGTGACTGAAGCTTTCTTT,CASSLTRVTEAFF
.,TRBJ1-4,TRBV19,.,TGTGCCAGTAGTTTGGGCTCGACAATAGATGAAAAACTGTTTTTT,CASSLGSTIDEKLFF
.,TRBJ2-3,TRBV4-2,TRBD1,TGTGCCAGCAGCCAAGCTGAGGGGGCCGGCTCAGATACGCAGTATTTT,CASSQAEGAGSDTQYF
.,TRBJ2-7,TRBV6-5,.,TGTGCCAGCACCGAAGGGAAATCCTACGACGAGCAGTACTTC,CASTEGKSYDEQYF
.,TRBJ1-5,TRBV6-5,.,TGTGCCAGCAGTTACTCTCCAGGGGCCAATCAGCCCCAGCATTTT,CASSYSPGANQPQHF
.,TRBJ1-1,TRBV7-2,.,TGTGCCAGCAGCTCCACCGACACTGAAGCTTTCTTT,CASSSTDTEAFF
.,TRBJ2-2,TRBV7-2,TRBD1,TGTGCCAGCCACAGACAGGGGGACACCGGGGAGCTGTTTTTT,CASHRQGDTGELFF
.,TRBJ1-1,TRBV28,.,TGTGCCAGCACTCTCTCGGGGGGGATTATAGGTGAAGCTTTCTTT,CASTLSGGIIGEAFF
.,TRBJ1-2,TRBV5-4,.,TGTGCCAGCAGCCCGGACAGTACTAACTATGGCTACACCTTC,CASSPDSTNYGYTF
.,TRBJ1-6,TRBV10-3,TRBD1,TGTGCCATCAGTAAACAGGGGGCTAATTCACCCCTCCACTTT,CAISKQGANSPLHF
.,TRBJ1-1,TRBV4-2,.,TGTGCCAGCAGCTTGCTACAGATGAACACTGAAGCTTTCTTT,CASSLLQMNTEAFF
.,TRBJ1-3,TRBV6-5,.,TGTGCCAGCGCCAAGGGGGTGAGGAACACCATATATTTT,CASAKGVRNTIYF
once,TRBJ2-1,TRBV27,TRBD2,TGTGCCAGCAGTAGACTAGCGGGGAGCTCCTACAATGAGCAGTTCTTC,CASSRLAGSSYNEQFF
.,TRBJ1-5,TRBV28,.,TGTGCCAGCAGCCTGCCAGGGACGAATCAGCCCCAGCATTTT,CASSLPGTNQPQHF
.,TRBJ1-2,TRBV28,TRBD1,TGTGCCAGCAAGTTTGGAGGGGGCGCCAGCTATGGCTACACCTTC,CASKFGGGASYGYTF
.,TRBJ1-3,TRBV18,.,TGTGCCAGCTCACCGGGCTCTGGAAACACCATATATTTT,CASSPGSGNTIYF
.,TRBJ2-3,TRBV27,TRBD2,TGTGCCAGCACCCAAGCGGCGGGGGTATTTTTGGATACGCAGTATTTT,CASTQAAGVFLDTQYF
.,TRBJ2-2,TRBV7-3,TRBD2,TGTGCCAGCAGCCGACAAGGGACTAGCGGATGGCCCGGGGAGCTGTTTTTT,CASSRQGTSGWPGELFF
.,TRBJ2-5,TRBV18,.,TGTGCCAGCTCACCGGTGGACAGAGTTTGGGAGACCCAGTACTTC,CASSPVDRVWETQYF